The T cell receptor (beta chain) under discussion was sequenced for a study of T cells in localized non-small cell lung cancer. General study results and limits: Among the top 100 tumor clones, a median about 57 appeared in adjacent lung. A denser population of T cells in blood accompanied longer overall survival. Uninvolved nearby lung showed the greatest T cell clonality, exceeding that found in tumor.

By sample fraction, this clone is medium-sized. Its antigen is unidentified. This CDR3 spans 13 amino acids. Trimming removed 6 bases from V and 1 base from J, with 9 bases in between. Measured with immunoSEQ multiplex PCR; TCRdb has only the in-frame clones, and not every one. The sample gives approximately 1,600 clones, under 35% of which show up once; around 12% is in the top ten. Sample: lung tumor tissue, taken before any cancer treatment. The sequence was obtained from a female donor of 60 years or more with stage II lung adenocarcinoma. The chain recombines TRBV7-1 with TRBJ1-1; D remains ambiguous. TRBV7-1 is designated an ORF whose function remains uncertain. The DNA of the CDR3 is TGTGCCAGCAGTTCTGGGCAGAACACTGAAGCTTTCTTT. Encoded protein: CASSSGQNTEAFF.